This entry describes one T cell receptor (beta chain). CDR3 length: 14 amino acids. Trimming took 6 bases from V and 3 from J, leaving 12 bases between them. Germline V gene data show CDR1 as ENHRY and CDR2 as SYGVKD. This record belongs to a study of blood T cell repertoires in COVID-19. Study-level background: The samples span acute and convalescent COVID-19 from the United States, Italy and Spain. T cells, B-cell-depleted T cells, or PBMCs provided the cDNA or gDNA that served as material.

Original data processing: Researchers report that nucleated cell counts were estimated from reference gene primer amplification. The table came from immunoSEQ multiplex PCR; TCRdb's copy has only in-frame clones and leaves some out. From that table come the V and J calls and clone size; the DNA was used to work out D and trimming. The sample holds 200,000 to 250,000 clones; 80% to 90% are singletons and the top ten take 7.6%. Sequenced material: peripheral blood. V is TRBV10-3 and J is TRBJ1-5; maybe TRBD1 (6 bases). This receptor was identified in a woman aged 50 to 60 with active or convalescent COVID-19. CDR3 in amino acids: CAISEQGFNQPQHF. The CDR3, as DNA: TGTGCCATCAGCGAACAGGGCTTCAATCAGCCCCAGCATTTT.